This is a list of T cell receptor beta chains from one sample in a study of cytomegalovirus exposure and HLA in healthy donors. Sequencing was performed with immunoSEQ multiplex PCR; in TCRdb, only in-frame clones are kept and a portion is missing. The table has 99,000 or so clones, 10% to 15% seen once. The sequencing sample was made of PBMCs. These receptors originate from a man aged 35 to 55 in good health and CMV-seropositive. The CDR3 runs from the conserved cysteine through the conserved F or W. A D gene is named only where the DNA matches it firmly. Expanded clones are given a class, and other clones once, few, many or no size at all.

CDR3 protein: CASSPPTGMDEKLFF
CDR3 DNA: TGTGCCAGCAGCCCCCCGACAGGGATGGATGAAAAACTGTTTTTT
clone size: -
J gene: TRBJ1-4
D gene: TRBD1
V gene: TRBV7-2

CDR3 protein: CASRGTGGAGELFF
CDR3 DNA: TGTGCCAGCCGCGGGACAGGGGGCGCCGGGGAGCTGTTTTTT
clone size: few
J gene: TRBJ2-2
D gene: TRBD1
V gene: TRBV6-5

CDR3 protein: CATSRATGLAGGYNEQFF
CDR3 DNA: TGTGCCACCAGCAGGGCAACAGGACTAGCGGGAGGTTACAATGAGCAGTTCTTC
clone size: few
J gene: TRBJ2-1
D gene: TRBD2
V gene: TRBV15

CDR3 protein: CASSLSLARGTDTQYF
CDR3 DNA: TGTGCCAGCAGCTTATCCTTAGCTCGGGGCACAGATACGCAGTATTTT
clone size: -
J gene: TRBJ2-3
D gene: -
V gene: TRBV13

CDR3 protein: CSAETGGKTEAFF
CDR3 DNA: TGCAGCGCCGAGACAGGGGGCAAGACTGAAGCTTTCTTT
clone size: few
J gene: TRBJ1-1
D gene: TRBD1
V gene: TRBV29-1

CDR3 protein: CASSLRTSVQETQYF
CDR3 DNA: TGTGCCAGCAGTCTTAGGACTAGCGTCCAAGAGACCCAGTACTTC
clone size: -
J gene: TRBJ2-5
D gene: TRBD2
V gene: TRBV2

CDR3 protein: CASSFGGLTDTQYF
CDR3 DNA: TGTGCCAGCAGCTTCGGGGGGTTGACAGATACGCAGTATTTT
clone size: few
J gene: TRBJ2-3
D gene: TRBD2
V gene: TRBV7-9

CDR3 protein: CASTPIQQGNQPQHF
CDR3 DNA: TGTGCCAGCACCCCCATCCAACAGGGGAATCAGCCCCAGCATTTT
clone size: -
J gene: TRBJ1-5
D gene: TRBD1
V gene: TRBV2

CDR3 protein: CASTGARDSEQFF
CDR3 DNA: TGTGCCAGCACGGGGGCGCGGGACAGTGAGCAGTTCTTC
clone size: -
J gene: TRBJ2-1
D gene: -
V gene: TRBV27

CDR3 protein: CASSFGRGGVYGYTF
CDR3 DNA: TGTGCCAGCAGCTTCGGGCGGGGCGGCGTCTATGGCTACACCTTC
clone size: few
J gene: TRBJ1-2
D gene: -
V gene: TRBV7-9

CDR3 protein: CASSLRQGITGELFF
CDR3 DNA: TGTGCCAGCAGTTTACGGCAGGGGATCACCGGGGAGCTGTTTTTT
clone size: -
J gene: TRBJ2-2
D gene: -
V gene: TRBV27

CDR3 protein: CASSFSGLAGPYNEQFF
CDR3 DNA: TGTGCCAGCAGTTTTTCCGGACTAGCGGGACCCTACAATGAGCAGTTCTTC
clone size: -
J gene: TRBJ2-1
D gene: TRBD2
V gene: TRBV28

CDR3 protein: CASSPISGGTLENTIYF
CDR3 DNA: TGTGCCAGCTCACCAATCTCAGGGGGCACATTGGAAAACACCATATATTTT
clone size: -
J gene: TRBJ1-3
D gene: TRBD1
V gene: TRBV18

CDR3 protein: CASSPGDREGGYTF
CDR3 DNA: TGCGCCAGCAGCCCAGGGGACAGGGAGGGAGGCTACACCTTC
clone size: few
J gene: TRBJ1-2
D gene: TRBD1
V gene: TRBV4-3

CDR3 protein: CASSLEGQGTDIQYF
CDR3 DNA: TGCGCCAGCAGCTTGGAAGGACAGGGAACAGACATTCAGTACTTC
clone size: -
J gene: TRBJ2-4
D gene: TRBD1
V gene: TRBV5-1

CDR3 protein: CASSQDVKGADTQYF
CDR3 DNA: TGCGCCAGCAGCCAAGATGTGAAGGGGGCCGATACGCAGTATTTT
clone size: few
J gene: TRBJ2-3
D gene: TRBD1
V gene: TRBV4-3

CDR3 protein: CASSEIQVRGYTF
CDR3 DNA: TGTGCCAGCAGCGAAATACAGGTCCGGGGCTACACCTTC
clone size: few
J gene: TRBJ1-2
D gene: -
V gene: TRBV5-6

CDR3 protein: CASWAGQGPQPQHF
CDR3 DNA: TGTGCCAGCTGGGCGGGACAGGGACCTCAGCCCCAGCATTTT
clone size: few
J gene: TRBJ1-5
D gene: TRBD1
V gene: TRBV6-6

CDR3 protein: CASSLGPGQSYEQYF
CDR3 DNA: TGTGCCAGCAGTTTGGGTCCGGGACAATCCTACGAGCAGTACTTC
clone size: -
J gene: TRBJ2-7
D gene: -
V gene: TRBV27

CDR3 protein: CASSLFPGVNYGYTF
CDR3 DNA: TGTGCCAGCAGTTTATTCCCCGGGGTTAACTATGGCTACACCTTC
clone size: few
J gene: TRBJ1-2
D gene: -
V gene: TRBV27

CDR3 protein: CASSPPEGDRGNAFF
CDR3 DNA: TGTGCCAGCTCACCACCGGAGGGGGACAGGGGGAATGCTTTCTTT
clone size: few
J gene: TRBJ1-1
D gene: TRBD1
V gene: TRBV18

CDR3 protein: CASSPRDRGPGELFF
CDR3 DNA: TGTGCCAGCAGCCCGCGGGACAGGGGACCCGGGGAGCTGTTTTTT
clone size: -
J gene: TRBJ2-2
D gene: TRBD1
V gene: TRBV11-1

CDR3 protein: CASSPGLAGVFNEQFF
CDR3 DNA: TGCGCCAGCAGCCCGGGACTAGCGGGAGTCTTCAATGAGCAGTTCTTC
clone size: few
J gene: TRBJ2-1
D gene: TRBD2
V gene: TRBV4-1

CDR3 protein: CASSEPGTGAPGLFF
CDR3 DNA: TGCGCCAGCAGTGAGCCCGGGACAGGGGCCCCGGGACTGTTTTTT
clone size: few
J gene: TRBJ1-4
D gene: TRBD1
V gene: TRBV10-2

CDR3 protein: CASSLLRLAGGEETQYF
CDR3 DNA: TGTGCCAGCAGCTTACTACGGCTAGCGGGCGGGGAAGAGACCCAGTACTTC
clone size: -
J gene: TRBJ2-5
D gene: TRBD2
V gene: TRBV11-3

CDR3 protein: CASSELAGKYEQYF
CDR3 DNA: TGTGCCAGTAGTGAACTAGCGGGAAAATACGAGCAGTACTTC
clone size: few
J gene: TRBJ2-7
D gene: TRBD2
V gene: TRBV19

CDR3 protein: CASSVRVGTSGYNEQFF
CDR3 DNA: TGTGCCAGCAGCGTAAGGGTCGGGACTAGCGGTTACAATGAGCAGTTCTTC
clone size: -
J gene: TRBJ2-1
D gene: TRBD2
V gene: TRBV9

CDR3 protein: CASSISSGDTQYF
CDR3 DNA: TGTGCCAGTAGTATCTCCAGCGGGGATACGCAGTATTTT
clone size: few
J gene: TRBJ2-3
D gene: -
V gene: TRBV19

CDR3 protein: CASSLLGRGNEQFF
CDR3 DNA: TGTGCCAGCAGCTTATTGGGGAGAGGTAATGAGCAGTTCTTC
clone size: -
J gene: TRBJ2-1
D gene: -
V gene: TRBV7-6

CDR3 protein: CASSPPGQGYGYTF
CDR3 DNA: TGCGCCAGCAGCCCACCGGGACAGGGATATGGCTACACCTTC
clone size: few
J gene: TRBJ1-2
D gene: TRBD1
V gene: TRBV5-1

CDR3 protein: CASSLPGLADNEQFF
CDR3 DNA: TGCGCCAGCAGCTTACCGGGACTAGCGGACAATGAGCAGTTCTTC
clone size: -
J gene: TRBJ2-1
D gene: TRBD2
V gene: TRBV5-1

CDR3 protein: CSVEGGLGSYEQYF
CDR3 DNA: TGCAGCGTTGAGGGAGGTCTCGGCTCCTACGAGCAGTACTTC
clone size: few
J gene: TRBJ2-7
D gene: -
V gene: TRBV29-1

CDR3 protein: CASSYGAPNTEAFF
CDR3 DNA: TGTGCCAGCAGCTACGGGGCCCCGAACACTGAAGCTTTCTTT
clone size: few
J gene: TRBJ1-1
D gene: -
V gene: TRBV6-5

CDR3 protein: CASSDLAGVSLDTQYF
CDR3 DNA: TGTGCCAGCAGCGACCTAGCGGGAGTTAGCTTAGATACGCAGTATTTT
clone size: few
J gene: TRBJ2-3
D gene: TRBD2
V gene: TRBV7-9

CDR3 protein: CAISESKGDPQHF
CDR3 DNA: TGTGCCATCAGTGAGTCGAAGGGGGATCCCCAGCATTTT
clone size: -
J gene: TRBJ1-5
D gene: -
V gene: TRBV10-3

CDR3 protein: CASSLKTGAVYGYTF
CDR3 DNA: TGTGCCAGCAGCTTAAAGACAGGGGCAGTATATGGCTACACCTTC
clone size: many
J gene: TRBJ1-2
D gene: TRBD1
V gene: TRBV6-5

CDR3 protein: CASSVDSGYEQYF
CDR3 DNA: TGTGCCAGCAGCGTAGATTCGGGGTACGAGCAGTACTTC
clone size: -
J gene: TRBJ2-7
D gene: -
V gene: TRBV9

CDR3 protein: CASSPVMGTAYEQYF
CDR3 DNA: TGTGCCAGCAGCCCCGTGATGGGCACAGCCTACGAGCAGTACTTC
clone size: -
J gene: TRBJ2-7
D gene: -
V gene: TRBV28

CDR3 protein: CASSLGFSSSYEQYF
CDR3 DNA: TGTGCCAGCAGTCTCGGGTTTTCAAGCTCCTACGAGCAGTACTTC
clone size: -
J gene: TRBJ2-7
D gene: -
V gene: TRBV28

CDR3 protein: CASSSTNSGPEAFF
CDR3 DNA: TGTGCCAGCAGTTCCACCAACAGCGGCCCCGAAGCTTTCTTT
clone size: few
J gene: TRBJ1-1
D gene: -
V gene: TRBV28

CDR3 protein: CASSESQGLAVYEQYF
CDR3 DNA: TGCGCCAGCAGTGAGTCGCAGGGACTAGCGGTCTACGAGCAGTACTTC
clone size: few
J gene: TRBJ2-7
D gene: TRBD2
V gene: TRBV10-1

CDR3 protein: CASSLGQVMGGYTF
CDR3 DNA: TGTGCCAGCAGTCTGGGACAGGTCATGGGTGGCTACACCTTC
clone size: -
J gene: TRBJ1-2
D gene: TRBD1
V gene: TRBV6-6

CDR3 protein: CASRKRGKPDTQYF
CDR3 DNA: TGTGCCAGCAGAAAGCGGGGGAAACCAGATACGCAGTATTTT
clone size: -
J gene: TRBJ2-3
D gene: -
V gene: TRBV12-1

CDR3 protein: CASTLAGGVDEQYF
CDR3 DNA: TGTGCCAGCACCCTAGCGGGAGGTGTGGACGAGCAGTACTTC
clone size: -
J gene: TRBJ2-7
D gene: TRBD2
V gene: TRBV11-2

CDR3 protein: CASSLTSGRPSRETQYF
CDR3 DNA: TGTGCCAGCAGCTTGACTAGCGGGCGTCCTTCCAGGGAGACCCAGTACTTC
clone size: few
J gene: TRBJ2-5
D gene: TRBD2
V gene: TRBV11-2

CDR3 protein: CASSLDRAGITDTQYF
CDR3 DNA: TGTGCCAGCAGCTTAGATCGAGCGGGAATCACAGATACGCAGTATTTT
clone size: few
J gene: TRBJ2-3
D gene: TRBD2
V gene: TRBV11-2

CDR3 protein: CASSQLAGGEQETQYF
CDR3 DNA: TGTGCCAGCAGCCAGCTAGCGGGCGGGGAACAAGAGACCCAGTACTTC
clone size: few
J gene: TRBJ2-5
D gene: TRBD2
V gene: TRBV14

CDR3 protein: CASRDRGTDGYTF
CDR3 DNA: TGTGCCAGTAGGGACAGGGGTACCGATGGCTACACCTTC
clone size: -
J gene: TRBJ1-2
D gene: TRBD1
V gene: TRBV19

CDR3 protein: CASSLGQGARWEQYF
CDR3 DNA: TGTGCCAGCAGTTTAGGGCAGGGGGCGCGATGGGAGCAGTACTTC
clone size: -
J gene: TRBJ2-7
D gene: TRBD1
V gene: TRBV27

CDR3 protein: CASSDRVQETQYF
CDR3 DNA: TGTGCCAGCAGCGACAGGGTCCAAGAGACCCAGTACTTC
clone size: -
J gene: TRBJ2-5
D gene: TRBD1
V gene: TRBV6-6

CDR3 protein: CASSSLGRSSGNTIYF
CDR3 DNA: TGCGCCAGCAGCTCCCTGGGCAGAAGCTCTGGAAACACCATATATTTT
clone size: few
J gene: TRBJ1-3
D gene: -
V gene: TRBV5-1

CDR3 protein: CASSSPRQGAREKLFF
CDR3 DNA: TGTGCCAGCAGCTCACCCCGACAGGGGGCGCGAGAAAAACTGTTTTTT
clone size: few
J gene: TRBJ1-4
D gene: TRBD1
V gene: TRBV5-6

CDR3 protein: CASTSGGTGELFF
CDR3 DNA: TGTGCCAGCACCTCCGGGGGTACCGGGGAGCTGTTTTTT
clone size: -
J gene: TRBJ2-2
D gene: -
V gene: TRBV28

CDR3 protein: CASSYTEAGKNIQYF
CDR3 DNA: TGTGCCAGCAGTTACACAGAGGCGGGGAAAAACATTCAGTACTTC
clone size: -
J gene: TRBJ2-4
D gene: -
V gene: TRBV6-5

CDR3 protein: CAISARPPAGSYGYTF
CDR3 DNA: TGTGCCATCAGTGCCCGTCCGCCGGCCGGGTCTTATGGCTACACCTTC
clone size: few
J gene: TRBJ1-2
D gene: -
V gene: TRBV10-3